This TCR beta chain was identified in a study of T cell responses to AZD1222 COVID-19 vaccine. This CDR3 is built from 14 residues. Looked up from germline, CDR1 is MGHDK and CDR2 is SYGVNS. V dropped 7 bases and J dropped 5 bases, with 18 bases sitting between them. TCRdb keeps only in-frame clones here, not all; method: immunoSEQ multiplex PCR. The sample lists 95,000 to 110,000 clones, over 80% seen once, with around 8.7% in the top ten. The source was peripheral blood, collected on day 0 of AZD1222 vaccination. This clonotype was obtained from an adult in good health. The chain links TRBV25-1 to TRBJ2-7; tentatively, D is TRBD1 (6 bases). CDR3 in amino acids: CASNSQGRRNEQYF. The CDR3 DNA is TGTGCCAGCAACAGTCAGGGGCGAAGAAACGAGCAGTACTTC.